The clone carrying this TCR beta chain turned up a few times. This specimen comes from a study of T cells in Graves' hyperthyroidism and ophthalmopathy. For ophthalmopathy patients, the Clinical Activity Score was at least 3 and the NOSPECS grade at least 4; duration was under 3 months. TCR beta CDR3 regions were amplified from RNA transcripts. With the HTBI primer set, the TCR CDR3 went through a first round of RT-PCR. TCRdb independently ran MiXCR on the multiplex PCR reads; one entry per CDR3 protein. Here the sample spans hundreds of thousands of distinct CDR3 sequences, approximately 23% being singletons. The sequenced sample consisted of blood. This sequence originates from a man aged 25 to 45 with Graves' ophthalmopathy.

The CDR3 is CASSEGANYGYTF. The DNA for the CDR3 is TGTGCCAGCAGTGAGGGGGCTAACTATGGCTACACCTTC. The chain links TRBV25-1 to TRBJ1-2; a weak D match, TRBD1 (5 bases). The CDR3 runs 13 residues. The germline gives CDR1 MGHDK, CDR2 SYGVNS. Trimming cost V 3 bases and J 0 bases, with 5 bases left between them.